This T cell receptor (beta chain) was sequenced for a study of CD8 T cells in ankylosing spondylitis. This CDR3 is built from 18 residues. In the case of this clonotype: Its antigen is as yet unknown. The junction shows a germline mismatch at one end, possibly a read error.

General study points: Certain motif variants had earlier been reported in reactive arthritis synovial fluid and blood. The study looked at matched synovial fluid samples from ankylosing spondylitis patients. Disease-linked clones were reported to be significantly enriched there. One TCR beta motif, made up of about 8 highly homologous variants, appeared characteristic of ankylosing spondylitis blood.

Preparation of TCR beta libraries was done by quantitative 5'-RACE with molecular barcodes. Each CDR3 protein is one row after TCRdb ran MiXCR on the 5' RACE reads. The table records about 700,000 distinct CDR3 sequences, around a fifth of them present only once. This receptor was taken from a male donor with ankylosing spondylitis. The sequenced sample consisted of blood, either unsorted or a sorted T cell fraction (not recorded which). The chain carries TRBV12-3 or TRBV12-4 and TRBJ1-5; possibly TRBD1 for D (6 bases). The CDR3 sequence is CASCFWVGGAGSNQPQHF. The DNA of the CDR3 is TGTGCCAGCTGTTTTTGGGTCGGGGGCGCGGGGAGCAATCAGCCCCAGCATTTT.